Sequencing of this TCR beta chain was carried out in a study of shared clonotypes between healthy human individuals. Findings of the study overall: The expectation was that sequencing depth would affect clonotype sharing among donors. Naive subsets usually exceeded memory subsets in estimated richness.

About this clone itself: Its cognate antigen is unknown.

Naive-designated CD8 cells lacked CD45RO, were positively enriched for CCR7, and omitted terminally differentiated effector memory CD45RA+ cells. Germline lookup yields CDR1 MRHNA and CDR2 SNTAGT. The CDR3 sequence is 15 residues long. Unmatched junction bases numbered 7, after V lost 5 bases and J lost 3 bases. Replicate PCRs run on sorted subsets employed 200 ng DNA, roughly 30,000 T cell genomes. Authors' analysis steps: Filtering differed for immunoSEQ, which gave only junction sequences without quality scores. Libraries were prepared by immunoSEQ multiplex PCR; TCRdb keeps only in-frame clonotypes and omits some of them. V and J calls and clone size are as listed in that table; D and trimming were resolved from the DNA. Among over 2,000,000 clones listed, roughly 95% were seen once.

V usage is TRBV6-4 and J usage is TRBJ2-7; 10 nucleotides line up with TRBD1. The TCR comes from a man younger than 35 in good health. Some clones in this sample may be carry-over from other donors' samples. Sequencing was performed on naive CD8+ T cells from PBMCs. CDR3 nucleotide sequence: TGTGCCAGCAGTCCATGGACAGGGGGATTCTACGAGCAGTACTTC. This gives the protein CASSPWTGGFYEQYF.